This TCR beta chain was identified in a study of T cell responses to AZD1222 COVID-19 vaccine (dated by TCRdb to the early 2020s). Study-level background: AZD1222 recipients with second doses at about 4 weeks or about 12 weeks were pooled, because spike-specific TCR depth and breadth did not differ between schedules. Trial participants were enrolled by age into 18-55, 56-69 and 70-plus year subgroups, with approximately 160, 26 and 62 TCR-sequenced participants respectively. TCR sequencing was performed for about 250 trial participants, of whom about 210 were given two doses of AZD1222 and roughly 25 were given two doses of MenACWY control vaccine. Here is what the overall study found, with its caveats: Reportedly, almost half of the unique spike-specific TCRs recognized epitopes lying outside the regions that are mutated in the B.1.351 and B.1.1.7 variants. Only five to seven AZD1222 recipients were SARS-CoV-2 seropositive at baseline, limiting conclusions about previously exposed vaccinees. The vaccine-associated CD4 TCRs covered the entire spike protein, and the dominant responses fell in regions 160-218 and 743-854. After two AZD1222 doses, spike-specific TCR breadth and depth were significantly higher than at day 0 and than in MenACWY recipients. Because no day 14 peak-response samples were available, the repertoires could be characterized only after the peak T cell response. The 56-69-year group was small, and its depth increase did not reach significance, likely because of low power. Participants were mostly white British, with more females than males. The authors suggested clonal diversity may have been underestimated.

This specimen's time point label, per the study, means: baseline before first vaccination. The vaccinee samples were drawn from two UK trials, COV001 and COV002, one of which was a single-blind randomized controlled phase 2/3 trial testing AZD1222 (ChAdOx1 nCoV-19) in healthy adults. For TCRbeta chain sequencing, PBMC samples were collected from trial participants at day 0 and at day 28 after the second dose. The CDR3 regions of human TCRbeta chains were analyzed by immunosequencing. On the study's bioinformatics: Repertoire TCRs were matched against a reference library of SARS-CoV-2-specific TCRs generated with the MIRA antigen-specificity platform. Breadth was defined as the fraction of unique TCRs that were SARS-CoV-2-associated. Depth was defined as the fraction of total T cells that were SARS-CoV-2-associated. Using the MIRA data, each spike-specific TCR was mapped to the spike region that the TCR reacts to and placed in a CD4 or CD8 class. Log10-transformed breadth and depth values were compared by one-way ANOVA with Sidak's multiple comparisons tests. TCRdb retrieved this table from immuneACCESS and kept in-frame rearrangements only. Not all clones are present; in checked studies, unresolved V genes account for under half, and no reason is known for the remainder. V, J and clone size derive from that table, while D and trimming were established from the DNA sequence. Across this sample there are about 100,000 clones, with over 75% seen only once. The ten largest clones represent 8% to 9% of the sample.

About this clone: Its antigen remains undetermined. It has no much larger one-base neighbor in the sample; base qualities were not kept.

The CDR3 has 16 amino acids, counting the end cysteine and phenylalanine. The kept DNA is CDR3 alone, 48 bases in frame from the first base. Compared with germline, V lacks 0 bases and J lacks 1 base; bases without a gene match: 6. CDR1 and CDR2, per the germline V gene, are SGHRS and YFSETQ. The sample was peripheral blood, taken on day 0 of AZD1222 vaccination. The receptor chain draws on TRBV5-1 and TRBJ1-1, with 7 central nucleotides matching TRBD1. The clonotype originates from an adult in good health. The sequenced DNA: TGCGCCAGCAGCTTGGCGATTCAGGGGGGGAACACTGAAGCTTTCTTT. Its protein is CASSLAIQGGNTEAFF.